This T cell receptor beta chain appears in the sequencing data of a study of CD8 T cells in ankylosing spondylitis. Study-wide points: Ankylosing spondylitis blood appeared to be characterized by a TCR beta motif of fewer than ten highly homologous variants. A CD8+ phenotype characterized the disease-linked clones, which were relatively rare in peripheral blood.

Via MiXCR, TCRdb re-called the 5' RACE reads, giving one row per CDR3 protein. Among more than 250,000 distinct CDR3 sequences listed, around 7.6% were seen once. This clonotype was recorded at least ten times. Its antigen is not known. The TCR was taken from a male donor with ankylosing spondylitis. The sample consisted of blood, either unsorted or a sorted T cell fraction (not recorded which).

CDR3 coding DNA: TGCGCCAGCAGCCTAGGGGGACAGCAAGAGACCCAGTACTTC. This encodes CASSLGGQQETQYF. The chain links TRBV5-1 to TRBJ2-5, with 7 nucleotides matching TRBD1. Germline V CDR1 and CDR2: SGHRS, YFSETQ. There are 14 residues in the CDR3. V was pared by 4 bases and J by 2 bases, with 5 bases of the junction left unmatched. Looking up the rest from reference TRBV5-1 and TRBJ2-5 gives the full variable domain: KAGVTQTPRYLIKTRGQQVTLSCSPISGHRSVSWYQQTPGQGLQFLFEYFSETQRNKGNFPGRFSGRQFSNSRSEMNVSTLELGDSALYLCASSLGGQQETQYFGPGTRLLVL.